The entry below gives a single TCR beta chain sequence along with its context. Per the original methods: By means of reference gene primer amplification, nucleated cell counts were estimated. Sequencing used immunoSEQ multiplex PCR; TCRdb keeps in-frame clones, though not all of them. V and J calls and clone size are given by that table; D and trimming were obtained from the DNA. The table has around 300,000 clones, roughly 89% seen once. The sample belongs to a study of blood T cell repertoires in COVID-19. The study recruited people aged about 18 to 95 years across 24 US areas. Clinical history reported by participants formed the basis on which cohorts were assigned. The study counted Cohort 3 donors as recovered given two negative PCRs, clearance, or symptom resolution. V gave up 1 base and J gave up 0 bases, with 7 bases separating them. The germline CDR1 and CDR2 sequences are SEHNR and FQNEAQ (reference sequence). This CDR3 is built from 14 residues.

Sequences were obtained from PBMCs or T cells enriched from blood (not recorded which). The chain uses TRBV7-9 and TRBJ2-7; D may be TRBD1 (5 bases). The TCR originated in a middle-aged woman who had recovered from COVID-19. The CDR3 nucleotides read TGTGCCAGCAGCTTAGTGGGGCACTCCTACGAGCAGTACTTC. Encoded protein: CASSLVGHSYEQYF.